The 3 T cell receptor beta chains presented below share a single source sample, sequenced in a study of pediatric ulcerative colitis. Profiling relied on immunoSEQ multiplex PCR, and the TCRdb table lists in-frame clones only, not all of them. Altogether 45,000 to 75,000 clones are present, about 89% being singletons, with the ten largest covering roughly 1.5%. The sequenced material came from blood. The receptors were gathered from a boy aged 10-17 years who was a control in a study of pediatric ulcerative colitis.

The V and J genes are TRBV29-1 and TRBJ2-2; 7 positions agree with TRBD1. Germline CDR1 SQVTM, CDR2 ANQGSEA. V lost 6 bases and J lost 4; bases outside the gene matches: 8. This CDR3 has 14 residues. The CDR3 sequence is CSVQRDRGTGELFF. The DNA for the CDR3 is TGCAGCGTCCAAAGGGACAGAGGCACCGGGGAGCTGTTTTTT.

The CDR3 protein is CAWQGPDQPQHF. CDR3 DNA sequence: TGTGCCTGGCAGGGACCCGATCAGCCCCAGCATTTT. This chain uses TRBV30 with TRBJ1-5, with D possibly TRBD1 on 5 matching bases. V was cut by 5 bases and J by 5 bases, with 10 bases left in between. The CDR3 spans 12 residues. CDR1 is GTSNPN, CDR2 SVGIG, per germline (reference sequence).

This clone was recorded a few times. The chain uses TRBV18 and TRBJ1-2, with D possibly TRBD1 on 5 matching bases. The germline V gene encodes CDR1 KGHSH and CDR2 LQKENI. The CDR3 runs 17 residues. Trimming pared 0 bases from V and 5 bases from J, leaving 19 bases between. The CDR3 DNA is TGTGCCAGCTCACCACCTTCGGGGCAGGGAAGGGTATATGGCTACACCTTC. Translation: CASSPPSGQGRVYGYTF.